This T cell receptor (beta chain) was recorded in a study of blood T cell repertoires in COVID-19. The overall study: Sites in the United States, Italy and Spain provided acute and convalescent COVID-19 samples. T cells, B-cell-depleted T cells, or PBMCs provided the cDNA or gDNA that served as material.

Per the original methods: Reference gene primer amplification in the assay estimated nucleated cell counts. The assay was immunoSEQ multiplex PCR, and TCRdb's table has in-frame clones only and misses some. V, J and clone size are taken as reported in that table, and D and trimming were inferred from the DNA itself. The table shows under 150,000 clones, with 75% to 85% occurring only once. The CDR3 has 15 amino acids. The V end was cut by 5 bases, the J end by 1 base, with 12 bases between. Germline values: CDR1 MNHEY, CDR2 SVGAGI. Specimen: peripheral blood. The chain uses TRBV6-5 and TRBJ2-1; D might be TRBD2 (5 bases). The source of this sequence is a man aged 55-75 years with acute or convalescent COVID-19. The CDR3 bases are TGTGCCAGCAGTCGAGCGGATCCTTCCTACAATGAGCAGTTCTTC. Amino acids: CASSRADPSYNEQFF.